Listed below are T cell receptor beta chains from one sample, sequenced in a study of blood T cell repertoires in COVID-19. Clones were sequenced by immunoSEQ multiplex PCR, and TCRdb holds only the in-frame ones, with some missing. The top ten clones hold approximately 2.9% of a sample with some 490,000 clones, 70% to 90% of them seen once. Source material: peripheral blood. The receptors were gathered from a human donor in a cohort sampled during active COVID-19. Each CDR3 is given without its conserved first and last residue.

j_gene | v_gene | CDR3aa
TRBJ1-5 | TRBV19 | ASSILTGDQPQH
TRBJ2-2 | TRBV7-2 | ASSLDSGRARDTGELF
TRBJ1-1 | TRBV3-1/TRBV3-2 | ASSQDEGRFEAF
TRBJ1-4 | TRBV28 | ASYYEKLF
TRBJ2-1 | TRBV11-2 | ASSVYLSYNEQF
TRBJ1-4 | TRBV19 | ASTGVGEKLF
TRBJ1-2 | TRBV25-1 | ASSESGRGRFNYGYT
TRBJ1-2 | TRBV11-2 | ASSLARVGDGYT
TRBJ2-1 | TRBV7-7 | ASSPRDGSRGSSYNEQF
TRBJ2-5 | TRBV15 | ATSRGQGWSQY
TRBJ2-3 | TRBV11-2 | ASRARNPTQY
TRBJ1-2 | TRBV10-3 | AIYSQGGADYGYT
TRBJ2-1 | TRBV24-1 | ATSDAGLAGMVNEQF
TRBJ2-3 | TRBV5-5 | ASSLRTGGADTQY
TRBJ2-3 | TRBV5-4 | ASSVDRGRTDTQY
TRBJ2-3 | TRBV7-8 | ASSDRTSGTDTQY
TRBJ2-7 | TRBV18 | ASSPGSGYEQY
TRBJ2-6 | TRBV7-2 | ASSFRAGANVLT
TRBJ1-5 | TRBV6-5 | ASTQGVSNQPQH
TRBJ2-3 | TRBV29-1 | SVGSGDTQY
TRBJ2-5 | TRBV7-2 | ASSITRGQETQY
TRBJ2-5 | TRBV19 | ASSINGISGTGLMETQY
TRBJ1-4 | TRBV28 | ASSWAGADNEKLF
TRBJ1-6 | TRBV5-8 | ASSSWDRNHSPLH
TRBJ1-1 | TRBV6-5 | ASSLDRVKAF
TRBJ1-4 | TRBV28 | ASSLPGGGEKLF
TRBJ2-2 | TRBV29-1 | SVTRRRADPNTGELF
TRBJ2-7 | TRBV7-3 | ASTRPSGSDEQY